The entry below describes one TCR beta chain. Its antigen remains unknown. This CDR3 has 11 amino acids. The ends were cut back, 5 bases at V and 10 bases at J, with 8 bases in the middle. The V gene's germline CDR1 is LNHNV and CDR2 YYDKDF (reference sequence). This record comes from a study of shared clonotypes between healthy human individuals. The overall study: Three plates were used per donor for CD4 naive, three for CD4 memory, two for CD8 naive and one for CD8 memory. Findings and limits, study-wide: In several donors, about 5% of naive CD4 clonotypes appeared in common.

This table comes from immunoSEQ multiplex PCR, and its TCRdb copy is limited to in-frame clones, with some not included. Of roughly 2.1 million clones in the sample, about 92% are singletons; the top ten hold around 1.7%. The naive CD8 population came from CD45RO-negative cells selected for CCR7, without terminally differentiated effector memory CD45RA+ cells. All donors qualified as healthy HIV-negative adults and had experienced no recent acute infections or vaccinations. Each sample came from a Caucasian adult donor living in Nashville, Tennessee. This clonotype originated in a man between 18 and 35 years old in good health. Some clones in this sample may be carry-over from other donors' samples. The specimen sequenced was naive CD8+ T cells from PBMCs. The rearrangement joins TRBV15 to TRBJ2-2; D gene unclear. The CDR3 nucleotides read TGTGCCACCAGCGGGCTTGAGGAGCTGTTTTTT. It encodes CATSGLEELFF.